This T cell receptor beta chain was sequenced for a study of blood T cell repertoires in COVID-19. Repertoires were generated with immunoSEQ multiplex PCR, while TCRdb's copy carries only in-frame clones and drops some. The table includes some 210,000 clones, 80% to 90% detected once. The V gene lost 3 bases and the J gene lost 4 bases, with 6 bases spanning the gap. Germline CDR1 and CDR2: SNHLY and FYNNEI. The CDR3 consists of 12 residues. The J gene is TRBJ2-5, the V gene TRBV2; D uncertain. The clonotype originates from a woman aged 70-85 years with active or convalescent COVID-19. Sequenced: peripheral blood. This chain's CDR3 is CASSESIETQYF. CDR3 bases: TGTGCCAGCAGTGAGAGTATAGAGACCCAGTACTTC. The variable domain in full, with the rest retrieved from reference TRBV2 and TRBJ2-5, is EPEVTQTPSHQVTQMGQEVILRCVPISNHLYFYWYRQILGQKVEFLVSFYNNEISEKSEIFDDQFSVERPDGSNFTLKIRSTKLEDSAMYFCASSESIETQYFGPGTRLLVL.